A single sample is the source of the 21 T cell receptor beta chains below, sequenced in a study of T-cell reconstitution after alpha-beta-depleted transplantation in children. TCRbeta library preparation incorporated unique molecular identifiers. TCRdb passed the PCR reads through MiXCR, listing each CDR3 protein once. The sample holds 500,000 to 600,000 distinct CDR3 sequences, roughly 33% seen once. The sample in question was PBMCs from the stem cell graft donor, obtained from the stem cell graft. All receptors come from a human donor who donated a stem cell graft to a child with aplastic anemia.

This clonotype showed up just once. The gene calls are TRBV6-1 and TRBJ2-2, with 8 bases that match TRBD1. Germline V gene lookup returns CDR1 MNHNS and CDR2 SASEGT. V shed 6 bases and J 7 bases; nucleotides not matched to a gene: 10. The CDR3 runs 15 residues. In DNA form, the CDR3 reads TGTGCCAGCAGCCTACAGGGGGTAGCAGGCGGGGAGCTGTTTTTT. It translates to CASSLQGVAGGELFF.

This clonotype has a handful of counts. The chain has TRBV7-2 and TRBJ2-1; the match to TRBD1 covers 8 bases. After removal of 2 bases from V and 7 bases from J, the junction contained 7 bases not matched to a gene. Per the germline V gene, CDR1 is SGHTA and CDR2 is FQGNSA. This CDR3 is built from 15 residues. The CDR3, as DNA: TGTGCCAGCAGCTTACGGCAGGGGGCGCCGAATGAGCAGTTCTTC. This translates into CASSLRQGAPNEQFF.

V is TRBV7-2 and J is TRBJ1-5, with D possibly TRBD1 on 6 matching bases. With 4 bases removed from V and 4 bases from J, the gap between germline ends came to 14 bases. The CDR3 length is 15 residues. Germline CDR1 and CDR2: SGHTA and FQGNSA. This chain's CDR3 is CASSSPGGRNQPQHF. CDR3 bases: TGTGCCAGCAGCTCCCCGGGGGGCCGGAATCAGCCCCAGCATTTT.

There are a few counts of this clonotype. V usage is TRBV6-5 and J usage is TRBJ2-3, with a tentative D call TRBD1 (6 bases). From germline, CDR1 is MNHEY and CDR2 SVGAGI. Trimming cost V 4 bases and J 7 bases, with 15 bases left between them. This CDR3 region has 14 residues. As DNA, the CDR3 is TGTGCCAGCAGTTCCTCGGGGACATCACATACGCAGTATTTT. Encoded protein: CASSSSGTSHTQYF.

The chain uses TRBV6-2 or TRBV6-3 and TRBJ1-6; 9 bases line up with TRBD1. The trim removed 7 bases at V and 8 bases at J, leaving 12 bases unmatched. There are 16 residues in the CDR3. Germline CDR1 is MNHEY and CDR2 is SVGEGT. CDR3: CASKPDRGLRDSPLHF. CDR3 nucleotide sequence: TGTGCCAGCAAACCTGACAGGGGGTTGAGGGATTCACCCCTCCACTTT.

This chain links TRBV29-1 with TRBJ2-1; 7 bases are a match to TRBD1. Germline CDR1 and CDR2: SQVTM and ANQGSEA. V gave up 4 bases and J gave up 1 base; unmatched junction bases: 4. This CDR3 has 14 amino acids. The CDR3 spells CSVAGTASYNEQFF. DNA for the CDR3: TGCAGCGTTGCGGGGACAGCATCCTACAATGAGCAGTTCTTC.

The CDR3 DNA sequence: TGTGCCATCAGTGCCCTAGCGGGAGGGCCTGATACGCAGTATTTT. Translation gives CAISALAGGPDTQYF. The rearrangement joins TRBV10-3 to TRBJ2-3; TRBD2 matches at 12 bases. Unmatched junction bases numbered 5, after V lost 4 bases and J lost 6 bases. CDR3 size: 15 residues. Germline CDR1 is ENHRY and CDR2 is SYGVKD.

This chain connects TRBV28 to TRBJ2-2; no clear D gene. Germline-derived CDR1 and CDR2 are MDHEN and SYDVKM. V lost 8 bases to trimming and J lost 0 bases, with 7 bases between them. The CDR3 has 13 residues. The CDR3 coding sequence is TGTGCCAGCCAGGTTCCGAACACCGGGGAGCTGTTTTTT. It yields the protein CASQVPNTGELFF. Drawing the rest from reference TRBV28 and TRBJ2-2, the complete variable domain is DVKVTQSSRYLVKRTGEKVFLECVQDMDHENMFWYRQDPGLGLRLIYFSYDVKMKEKGDIPEGYSVSREKKERFSLILESASTNQTSMYLCASQVPNTGELFFGEGSRLTVL.

This chain uses TRBV25-1 with TRBJ1-1; D unclear. Germline lookup yields CDR1 MGHDK and CDR2 SYGVNS. This CDR3 is 12 amino acids long. V lost 4 bases and J 4 bases, leaving 7 bases between the germline ends. The CDR3 is CASSVATTEAFF. The DNA for the CDR3 is TGTGCCAGCAGTGTCGCCACCACTGAAGCTTTCTTT.

This clonotype was recorded a few times. The chain carries TRBV28 and TRBJ2-7; tentatively, D is TRBD2 (6 bases). The CDR3 has 13 amino acids. CDR1 and CDR2 (germline): MDHEN, SYDVKM. V lost 7 bases to trimming and J lost 1 base, with 11 bases between them. The CDR3 region is CASTLSGSYEQYF. The CDR3 DNA reads as TGTGCCAGCACCCTTAGCGGATCCTACGAGCAGTACTTC.

V is TRBV4-3 and J is TRBJ2-2; perhaps TRBD2 as D (6 bases). Trimming stripped 0 bases from V and 4 bases from J, with 9 bases between. The CDR3 is 15 residues long. Germline CDR1 reads LGHNA; CDR2 reads YSLEER. In DNA, the CDR3 is TGCGCCAGCAGCCAAGAACTAGCCTTCACCGGGGAGCTGTTTTTT. It codes for CASSQELAFTGELFF.

This sequence joins TRBV20-1 and TRBJ1-1; D may be TRBD1 (6 bases). Germline CDR1 and CDR2: DFQATT and SNEGSKA (reference sequence). There are 13 residues in the CDR3. V lost 6 bases and J lost 4, with 15 bases in between. Here the CDR3 DNA reads TGCAGTGCCGCAACAGGGCAAGGCACTGAAGCTTTCTTT. This gives the protein CSAATGQGTEAFF.

This clonotype has only a few counts. The genes are TRBV25-1 and TRBJ1-2; 8 nucleotides match TRBD1. The CDR3 is 15 residues long. Germline values: CDR1 MGHDK, CDR2 SYGVNS. Trimming at V came to 4 bases and at J to 4 bases, leaving 8 bases not matched to a gene. DNA for the CDR3: TGTGCCAGCAGTGCCCAGGGGGCGATGGGCTATGGCTACACCTTC. It is translated as CASSAQGAMGYGYTF.

The genes are TRBV15 and TRBJ2-1; the match to TRBD1 covers 7 bases. The CDR3 is 14 residues long. Germline V CDR1 and CDR2: LNHNV, YYDKDF (reference sequence). Trimming cost V 3 bases and J 7 bases; bases outside gene matches: 6. CDR3 protein: CATSSDRVGNEQFF. CDR3 in DNA: TGTGCCACCAGCAGCGACAGGGTGGGGAATGAGCAGTTCTTC.

This clonotype was found a few times. The rearrangement links TRBV7-2 to TRBJ2-7; possibly TRBD1 or TRBD2 for D (7 bases each). This CDR3 spans 14 amino acids. Germline lookup yields CDR1 SGHTA and CDR2 FQGNSA. V was cut by 7 bases and J by 0 bases, with 13 bases left in between. The CDR3 reads CASTQGGGSYEQYF. CDR3 bases: TGTGCCAGCACCCAGGGGGGGGGCTCCTACGAGCAGTACTTC. The full variable domain, completed using reference TRBV7-2 and TRBJ2-7, is GAGVSQSPSNKVTEKGKDVELRCDPISGHTALYWYRQSLGQGLEFLIYFQGNSAPDKSGLPSDRFSAERTGGSVSTLTIQRTQQEDSAVYLCASTQGGGSYEQYFGPGTRLTVT.

The chain carries TRBV12-3 or TRBV12-4 and TRBJ1-5, with D hard to call. Trimming pared 0 bases from V and 4 bases from J, leaving 7 bases between. The CDR3 consists of 14 residues. CDR3: CASSLARWNQPQHF. In DNA, the CDR3 is TGTGCCAGCAGTTTAGCAAGATGGAATCAGCCCCAGCATTTT.

The chain is built from TRBV7-2 and TRBJ1-1, with a possible D match to TRBD1 (6 bases). Per germline, CDR1 SGHTA and CDR2 FQGNSA. This CDR3 has 15 residues. V was trimmed by 2 bases and J by 0 bases, leaving 10 bases between them. The CDR3, as DNA: TGTGCCAGCAGCTTACAGGGGATCATGAACACTGAAGCTTTCTTT. Residues: CASSLQGIMNTEAFF.

This chain uses TRBV7-8 with TRBJ2-1; 9 bases line up with TRBD1. V shed 4 bases, J shed 6 bases, and the junction held 10 bases outside the gene matches. There are 16 residues in the CDR3. Germline V gene sequence: CDR1 SGHVS, CDR2 FQNEAQ. CDR3 DNA sequence: TGTGCCAGCAGCTCCCTGGGACAGGGTAGGGGCAATGAGCAGTTCTTC. Translating gives CASSSLGQGRGNEQFF.

CDR3 bases: TGTGCCAGCTCTAGCAACTTGAACACTGAAGCTTTCTTT. Amino acid sequence: CASSSNLNTEAFF. The chain employs TRBV6-2 or TRBV6-3 and TRBJ1-1; D remains ambiguous. From germline, CDR1 is MNHEY and CDR2 SVGEGT. The CDR3 consists of 13 residues. The germline V and J ends were trimmed by 8 bases and 0 bases, with 10 bases remaining between them.

V and J are TRBV12-3 or TRBV12-4 and TRBJ2-1; 13 bases line up with TRBD2. This CDR3 has 17 residues. V shed 5 bases and J 10 bases; nucleotides not matched to a gene: 14. CDR3 loop: CASSIRPTSGRAGEQFF. In DNA, the CDR3 is TGTGCCAGCAGTATCCGACCAACTAGCGGGAGGGCCGGAGAGCAGTTCTTC.

V usage is TRBV20-1 and J usage is TRBJ2-7; TRBD2 matches at 11 bases. Germline V gives CDR1 DFQATT, CDR2 SNEGSKA (reference sequence). Losses at the gene ends were 2 bases for V and 3 bases for J; bases not matched to a gene: 6. There are 15 residues in the CDR3. Here the CDR3 DNA reads TGCAGTGCTAGACCCGGGACTAGCGGTTACTACGAGCAGTACTTC. Translated, it gives CSARPGTSGYYEQYF.